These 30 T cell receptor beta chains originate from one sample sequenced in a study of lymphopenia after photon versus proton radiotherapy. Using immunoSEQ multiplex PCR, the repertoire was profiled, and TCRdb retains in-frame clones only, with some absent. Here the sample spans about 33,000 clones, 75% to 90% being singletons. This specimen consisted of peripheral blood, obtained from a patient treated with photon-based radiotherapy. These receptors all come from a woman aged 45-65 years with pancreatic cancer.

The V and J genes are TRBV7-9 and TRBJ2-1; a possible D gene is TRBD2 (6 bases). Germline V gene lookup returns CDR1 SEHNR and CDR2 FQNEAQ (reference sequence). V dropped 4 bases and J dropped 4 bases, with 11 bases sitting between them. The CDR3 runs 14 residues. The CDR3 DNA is TGTGCCAGCAGCTCCCCGGGAGCATACAATGAGCAGTTCTTC. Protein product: CASSSPGAYNEQFF.

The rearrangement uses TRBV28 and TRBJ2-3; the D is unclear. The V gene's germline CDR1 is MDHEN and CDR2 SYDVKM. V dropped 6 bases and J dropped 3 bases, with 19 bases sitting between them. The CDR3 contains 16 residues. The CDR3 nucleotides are TGTGCCAGCAGCCTATCCCTACCCTCACTTACAGATACGCAGTATTTT. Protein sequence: CASSLSLPSLTDTQYF.

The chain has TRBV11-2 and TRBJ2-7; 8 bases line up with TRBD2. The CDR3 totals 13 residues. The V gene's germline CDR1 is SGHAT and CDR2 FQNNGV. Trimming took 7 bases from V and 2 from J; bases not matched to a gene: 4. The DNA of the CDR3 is TGTGCCAGCAACCGGGGGGGAGCCTACGAGCAGTACTTC. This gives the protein CASNRGGAYEQYF.

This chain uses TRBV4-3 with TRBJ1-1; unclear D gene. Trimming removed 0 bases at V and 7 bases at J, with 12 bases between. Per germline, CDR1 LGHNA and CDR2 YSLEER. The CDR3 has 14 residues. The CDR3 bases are TGCGCCAGCAGCCAAGACTATGCCGGGGATGAAGCTTTCTTT. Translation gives CASSQDYAGDEAFF.

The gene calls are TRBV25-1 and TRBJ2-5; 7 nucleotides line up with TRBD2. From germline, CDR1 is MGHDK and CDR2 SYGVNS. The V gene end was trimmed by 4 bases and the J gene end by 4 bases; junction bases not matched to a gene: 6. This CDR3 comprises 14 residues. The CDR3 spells CASSVASGRETQYF. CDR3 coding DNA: TGTGCCAGCAGTGTGGCTAGCGGTAGAGAGACCCAGTACTTC.

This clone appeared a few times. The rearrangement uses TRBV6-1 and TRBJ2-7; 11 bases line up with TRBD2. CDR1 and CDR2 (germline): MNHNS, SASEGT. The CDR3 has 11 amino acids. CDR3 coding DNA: TGTGCCAGCAGATTCGATACTAGCGGGAGTGTC. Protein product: CASRFDTSGSV.

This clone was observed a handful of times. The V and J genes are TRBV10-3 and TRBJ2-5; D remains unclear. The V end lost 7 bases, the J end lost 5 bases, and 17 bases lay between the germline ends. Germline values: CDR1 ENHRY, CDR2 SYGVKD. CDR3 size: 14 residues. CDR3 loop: CAIKVGTEGETQYF. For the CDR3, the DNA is TGTGCCATCAAGGTTGGTACAGAAGGGGAGACCCAGTACTTC.

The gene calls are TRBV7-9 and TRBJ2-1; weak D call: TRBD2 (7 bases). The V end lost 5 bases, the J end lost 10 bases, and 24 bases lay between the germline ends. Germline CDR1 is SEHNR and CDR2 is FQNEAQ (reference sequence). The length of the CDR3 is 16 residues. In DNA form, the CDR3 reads TGTGCCAGCAGCCCCTCGGGGGGCGGGATTACGGGAGAGCAGTTCTTC. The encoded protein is CASSPSGGGITGEQFF.

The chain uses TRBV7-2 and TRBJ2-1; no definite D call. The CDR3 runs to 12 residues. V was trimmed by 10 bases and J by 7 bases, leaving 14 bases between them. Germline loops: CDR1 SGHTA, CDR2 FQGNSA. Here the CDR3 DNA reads TGTGCCACCGGAACAGCGATGAATGAGCAGTTCTTC. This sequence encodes CATGTAMNEQFF.

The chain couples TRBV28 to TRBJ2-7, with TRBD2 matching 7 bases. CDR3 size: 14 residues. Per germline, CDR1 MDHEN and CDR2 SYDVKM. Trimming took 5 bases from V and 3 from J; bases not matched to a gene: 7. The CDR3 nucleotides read TGTGCCAGCAGTGGAGCGGGACTGGTCTACGAGCAGTACTTC. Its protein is CASSGAGLVYEQYF.

Here the CDR3 reads CASSLKTQYF. CDR3 DNA sequence: TGTGCCAGCAGCTTGAAGACCCAGTACTTC. The V and J genes are TRBV7-9 and TRBJ2-5; D gene ambiguous. The CDR3 runs 10 residues. V was trimmed by 3 bases and J by 6 bases, leaving 2 bases between them. Germline V CDR1 and CDR2: SEHNR, FQNEAQ (reference sequence).

The CDR3 region is CARGERALGKSYNEQFF. CDR3 DNA sequence: TGTGCCAGAGGAGAGCGGGCCTTGGGAAAATCCTACAATGAGCAGTTCTTC. This chain joins TRBV5-3 and TRBJ2-1; TRBD2 might be the D (6 bases). TRBV5-3 is flagged as an ORF with uncertain function. V shed 7 bases and J shed 1 base, with 21 bases lying between them. The CDR3 totals 17 residues.

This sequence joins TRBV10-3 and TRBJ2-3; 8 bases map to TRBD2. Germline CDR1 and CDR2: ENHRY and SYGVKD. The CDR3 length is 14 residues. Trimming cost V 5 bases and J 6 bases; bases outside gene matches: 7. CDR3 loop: CAISSGRAGDTQYF. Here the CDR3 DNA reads TGTGCCATCAGTTCCGGGAGGGCCGGTGATACGCAGTATTTT.

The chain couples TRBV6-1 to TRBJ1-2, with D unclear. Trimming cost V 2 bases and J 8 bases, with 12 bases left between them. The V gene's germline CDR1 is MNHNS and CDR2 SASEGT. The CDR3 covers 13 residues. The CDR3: CASSESGLGGYTF. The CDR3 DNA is TGTGCCAGCAGTGAATCCGGGTTAGGGGGCTACACCTTC.

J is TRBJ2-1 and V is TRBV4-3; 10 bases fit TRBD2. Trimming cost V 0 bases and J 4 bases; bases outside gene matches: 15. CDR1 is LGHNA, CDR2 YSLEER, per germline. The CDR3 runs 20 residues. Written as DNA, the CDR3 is TGCGCCAGCAGCCAAGAGTCCCACTTTCGAGCGGGAGGGATATACAATGAGCAGTTCTTC. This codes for CASSQESHFRAGGIYNEQFF.

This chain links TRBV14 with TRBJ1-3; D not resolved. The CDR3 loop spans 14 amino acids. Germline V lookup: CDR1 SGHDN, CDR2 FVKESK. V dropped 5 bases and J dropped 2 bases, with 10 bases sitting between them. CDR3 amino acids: CASSGRAAGNTIYF. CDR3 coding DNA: TGTGCCAGCAGCGGGCGGGCAGCTGGAAACACCATATATTTT. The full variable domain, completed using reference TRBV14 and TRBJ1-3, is EAGVTQFPSHSVIEKGQTVTLRCDPISGHDNLYWYRRVMGKEIKFLLHFVKESKQDESGMPNNRFLAERTGGTYSTLKVQPAELEDSGVYFCASSGRAAGNTIYFGEGSWLTVV.

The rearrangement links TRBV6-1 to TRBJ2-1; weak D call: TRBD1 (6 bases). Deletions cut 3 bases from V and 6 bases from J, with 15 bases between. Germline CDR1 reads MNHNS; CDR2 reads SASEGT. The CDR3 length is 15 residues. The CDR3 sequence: CASSDSSGESNEQFF. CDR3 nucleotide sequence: TGTGCCAGCAGTGATAGCTCAGGGGAGTCCAATGAGCAGTTCTTC.

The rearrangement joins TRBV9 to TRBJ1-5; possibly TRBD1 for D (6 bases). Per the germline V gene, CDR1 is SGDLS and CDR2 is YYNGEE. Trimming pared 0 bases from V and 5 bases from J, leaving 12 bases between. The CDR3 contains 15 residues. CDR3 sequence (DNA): TGTGCCAGCAGCGTAGAGGGGGGGCACGATCAGCCCCAGCATTTT. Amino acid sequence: CASSVEGGHDQPQHF.

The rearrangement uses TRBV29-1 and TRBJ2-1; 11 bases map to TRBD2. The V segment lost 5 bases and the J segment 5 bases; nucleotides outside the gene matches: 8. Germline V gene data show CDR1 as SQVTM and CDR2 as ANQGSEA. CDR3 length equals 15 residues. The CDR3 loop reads CSVSLLAGVDNEQFF. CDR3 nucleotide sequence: TGCAGCGTTTCGCTACTAGCGGGAGTGGACAATGAGCAGTTCTTC.

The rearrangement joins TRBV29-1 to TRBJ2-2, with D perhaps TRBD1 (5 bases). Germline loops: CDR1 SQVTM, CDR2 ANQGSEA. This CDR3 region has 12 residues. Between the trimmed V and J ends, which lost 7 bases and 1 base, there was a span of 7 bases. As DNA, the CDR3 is TGCAGCGGTGGACAGAACACCGGGGAGCTGTTTTTT. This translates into CSGGQNTGELFF.

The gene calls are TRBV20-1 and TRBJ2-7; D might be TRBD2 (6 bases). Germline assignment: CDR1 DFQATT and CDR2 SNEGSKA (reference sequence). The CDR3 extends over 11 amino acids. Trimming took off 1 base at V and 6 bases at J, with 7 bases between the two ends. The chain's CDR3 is CSARAGGEQYF. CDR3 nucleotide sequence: TGCAGTGCTAGAGCCGGGGGCGAGCAGTACTTC.

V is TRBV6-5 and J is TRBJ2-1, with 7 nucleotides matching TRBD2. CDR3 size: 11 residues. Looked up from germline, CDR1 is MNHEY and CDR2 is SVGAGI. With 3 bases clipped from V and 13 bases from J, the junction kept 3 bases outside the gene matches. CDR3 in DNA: TGTGCCAGCAGTTATCGGGAGGTTCAGTTCTTC. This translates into CASSYREVQFF.

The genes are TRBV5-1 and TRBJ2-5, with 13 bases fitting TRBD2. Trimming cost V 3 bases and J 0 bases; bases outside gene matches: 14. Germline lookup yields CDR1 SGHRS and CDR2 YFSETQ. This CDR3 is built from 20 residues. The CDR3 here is CASSSQPPGLAGSNQETQYF. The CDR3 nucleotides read TGCGCCAGCAGCTCCCAACCGCCGGGACTAGCGGGAAGTAACCAAGAGACCCAGTACTTC.

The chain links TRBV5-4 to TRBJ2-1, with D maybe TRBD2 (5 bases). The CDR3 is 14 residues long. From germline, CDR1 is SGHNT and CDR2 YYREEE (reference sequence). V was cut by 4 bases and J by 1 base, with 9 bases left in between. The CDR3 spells CASSPAVSYNEQFF. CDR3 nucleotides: TGTGCCAGCAGCCCAGCGGTTTCCTACAATGAGCAGTTCTTC.

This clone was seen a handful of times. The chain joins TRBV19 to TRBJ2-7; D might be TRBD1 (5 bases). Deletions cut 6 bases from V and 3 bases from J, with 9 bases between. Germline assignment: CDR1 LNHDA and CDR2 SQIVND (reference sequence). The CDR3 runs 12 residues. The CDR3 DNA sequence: TGTGCCAGTAGGGGGCCGATCTACGAGCAGTACTTC. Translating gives CASRGPIYEQYF.

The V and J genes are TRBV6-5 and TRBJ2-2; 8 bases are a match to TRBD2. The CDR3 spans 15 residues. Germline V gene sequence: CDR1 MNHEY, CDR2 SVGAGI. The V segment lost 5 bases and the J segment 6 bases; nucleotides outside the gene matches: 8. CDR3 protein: CASSPSGSGAGELFF. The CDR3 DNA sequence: TGTGCCAGCAGTCCCAGCGGGAGCGGGGCCGGGGAGCTGTTTTTT.

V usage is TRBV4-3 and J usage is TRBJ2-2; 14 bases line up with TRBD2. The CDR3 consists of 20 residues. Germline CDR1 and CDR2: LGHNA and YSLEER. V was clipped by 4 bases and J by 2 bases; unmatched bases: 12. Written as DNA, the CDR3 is TGCGCCAGCAGCCCACTCCCCTTCGGGACTAGCGGGAGAAACACCGGGGAGCTGTTTTTT. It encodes CASSPLPFGTSGRNTGELFF.

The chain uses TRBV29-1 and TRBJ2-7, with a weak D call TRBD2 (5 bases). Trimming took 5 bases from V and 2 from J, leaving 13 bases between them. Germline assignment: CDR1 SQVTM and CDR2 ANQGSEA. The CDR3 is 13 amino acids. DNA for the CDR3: TGCAGCGTTTTGGGAGAGTCCGCCTACGAGCAGTACTTC. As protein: CSVLGESAYEQYF.

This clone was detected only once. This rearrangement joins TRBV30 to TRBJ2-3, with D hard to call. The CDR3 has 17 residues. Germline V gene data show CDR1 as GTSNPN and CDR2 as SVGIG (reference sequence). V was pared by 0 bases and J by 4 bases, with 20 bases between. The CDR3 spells CAWSVQLSVRSADTQYF. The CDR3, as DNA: TGTGCCTGGAGTGTACAATTGAGCGTGCGATCCGCAGATACGCAGTATTTT.

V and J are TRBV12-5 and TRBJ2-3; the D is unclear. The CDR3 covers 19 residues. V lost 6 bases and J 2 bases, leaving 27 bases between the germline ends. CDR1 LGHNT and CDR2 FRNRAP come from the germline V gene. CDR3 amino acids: CASGPIGRHPQPSTDTQYF. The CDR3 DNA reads TGTGCTAGTGGCCCCATTGGACGCCATCCCCAACCTTCCACAGATACGCAGTATTTT.